This T cell receptor beta chain was captured in a study of blood T cells in healthy people across ages. Study-wide findings and caveats: Reliance upon unsorted PBMCs precluded definitive naive versus antigen-experienced comparison.

A second 7 to 11 cycle PCR used barcoded and J-beta primers. The template-switch adaptor was a 5' adaptor with 12 random nucleotides. It tagged each cDNA molecule. TCRdb processed the 5' RACE reads anew with MiXCR; each CDR3 protein has one entry. The sample includes under 800,000 distinct CDR3 sequences, around 46% of them seen just once. The trim removed 7 bases at V and 10 bases at J, leaving 5 bases unmatched. Germline V gene data show CDR1 as SGDLS and CDR2 as YYNGEE. The CDR3 has 13 residues. This clonotype was observed a handful of times. The antigen is unknown. The origin of this receptor is a woman in her fifties or sixties in good health. The sample comprised blood. The chain recombines TRBV9 with TRBJ1-6; 10 nucleotides line up with TRBD1. CDR3 coding DNA: TGTGCCAGCGCGACAGGGGGCGAATCACCCCTCCACTTT. Protein sequence: CASATGGESPLHF. The variable domain in full, with the rest retrieved from reference TRBV9 and TRBJ1-6, is DSGVTQTPKHLITATGQRVTLRCSPRSGDLSVYWYQQSLDQGLQFLIQYYNGEERAKGNILERFSAQQFPDLHSELNLSSLELGDSALYFCASATGGESPLHFGNGTRLTVT.